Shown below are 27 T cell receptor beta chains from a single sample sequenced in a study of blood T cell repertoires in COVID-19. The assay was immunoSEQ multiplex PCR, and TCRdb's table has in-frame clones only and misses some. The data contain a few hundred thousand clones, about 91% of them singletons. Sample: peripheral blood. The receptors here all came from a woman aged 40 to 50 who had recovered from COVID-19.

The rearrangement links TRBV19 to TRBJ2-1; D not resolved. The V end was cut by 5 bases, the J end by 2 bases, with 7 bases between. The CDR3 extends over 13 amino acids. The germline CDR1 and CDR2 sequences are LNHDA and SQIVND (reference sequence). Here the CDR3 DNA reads TGTGCCAGTAGTTGGGCCACCTACAATGAGCAGTTCTTC. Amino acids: CASSWATYNEQFF. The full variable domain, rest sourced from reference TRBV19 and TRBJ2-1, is DGGITQSPKYLFRKEGQNVTLSCEQNLNHDAMYWYRQDPGQGLRLIYYSQIVNDFQKGDIAEGYSVSREKKESFPLTVTSAQKNPTAFYLCASSWATYNEQFFGPGTRLTVL.

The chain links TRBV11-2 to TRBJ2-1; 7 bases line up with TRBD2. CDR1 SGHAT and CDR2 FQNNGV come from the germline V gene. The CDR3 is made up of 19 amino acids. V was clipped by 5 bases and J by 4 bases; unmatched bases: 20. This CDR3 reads CASSQRTSGKIYTYNEQFF. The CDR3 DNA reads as TGTGCCAGCAGCCAACGGACGAGCGGGAAGATCTATACGTACAATGAGCAGTTCTTC.

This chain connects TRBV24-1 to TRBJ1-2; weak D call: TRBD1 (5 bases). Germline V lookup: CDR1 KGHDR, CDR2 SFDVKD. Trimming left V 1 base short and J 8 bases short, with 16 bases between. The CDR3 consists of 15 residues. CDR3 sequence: CATSDFRQGGEGYTF. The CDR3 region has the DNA TGTGCCACCAGTGATTTCCGGCAGGGTGGCGAAGGCTACACCTTC.

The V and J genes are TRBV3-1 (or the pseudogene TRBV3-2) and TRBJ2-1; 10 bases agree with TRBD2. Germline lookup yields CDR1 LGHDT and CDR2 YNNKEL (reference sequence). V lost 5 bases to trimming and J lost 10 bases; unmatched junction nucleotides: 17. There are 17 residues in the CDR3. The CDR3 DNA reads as TGTGCCAGCAGCAAACAAACGGGGCTAGCGGGAGTAGACGAGCAGTTCTTC. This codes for CASSKQTGLAGVDEQFF.

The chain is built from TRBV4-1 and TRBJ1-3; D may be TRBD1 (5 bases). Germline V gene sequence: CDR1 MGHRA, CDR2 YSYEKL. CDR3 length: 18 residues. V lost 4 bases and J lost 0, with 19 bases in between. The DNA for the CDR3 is TGCGCCAGCAGCCGCGAAAGTGGCCAGGGTATCTCTGGAAACACCATATATTTT. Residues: CASSRESGQGISGNTIYF.

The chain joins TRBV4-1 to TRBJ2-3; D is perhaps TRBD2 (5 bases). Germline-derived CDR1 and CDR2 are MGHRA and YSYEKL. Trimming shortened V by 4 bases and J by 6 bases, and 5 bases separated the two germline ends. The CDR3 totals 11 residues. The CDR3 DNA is TGCGCCAGCAGCCCGGGGGATACGCAGTATTTT. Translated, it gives CASSPGDTQYF.

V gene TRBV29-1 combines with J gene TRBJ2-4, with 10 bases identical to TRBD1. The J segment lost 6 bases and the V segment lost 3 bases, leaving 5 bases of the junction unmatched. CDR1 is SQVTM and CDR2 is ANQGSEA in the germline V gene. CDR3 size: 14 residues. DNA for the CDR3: TGCAGCGTTGACCCGGGACAGGGGTTAAACATTCAGTACTTC. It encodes CSVDPGQGLNIQYF.

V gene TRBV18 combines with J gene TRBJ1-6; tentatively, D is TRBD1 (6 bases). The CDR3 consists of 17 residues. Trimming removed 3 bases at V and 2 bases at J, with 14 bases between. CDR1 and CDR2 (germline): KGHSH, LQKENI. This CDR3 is CASSPKQGSTYNSPLHF. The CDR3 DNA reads TGTGCCAGCTCACCTAAACAGGGATCAACCTATAATTCACCCCTCCACTTT.

In DNA, the CDR3 is TGTGCCAGCAGTTCATCCGTGACAGCCTCCCGGGAGACCCAGTACTTC. Protein sequence: CASSSSVTASRETQYF. The V gene is TRBV28, the J gene TRBJ2-5, with D tentatively TRBD1 (5 bases). V dropped 4 bases and J dropped 5 bases, with 20 bases sitting between them. Per the germline V gene, CDR1 is MDHEN and CDR2 is SYDVKM. The CDR3 consists of 16 residues.

CDR3 DNA sequence: TGTGCTAGTGGACTGATGACAGGGGTCGGCGATGAGCAGTTCTTC. Translated: CASGLMTGVGDEQFF. The rearrangement joins TRBV12-5 to TRBJ2-1; 8 nucleotides match TRBD1. The CDR3 is made up of 15 amino acids. The germline CDR1 and CDR2 sequences are LGHNT and FRNRAP. J lost 8 bases, V lost 6 bases, and 12 bases had no gene match.

The chain's CDR3 is CASSYSGTDNQPQHF. CDR3 coding DNA: TGTGCCAGCAGTTACTCAGGGACAGATAATCAGCCCCAGCATTTT. The V and J genes are TRBV6-5 and TRBJ1-5, with TRBD1 identical over 7 bases. The ends lost 0 bases at V and 4 bases at J; junction bases unmatched: 3. In germline, CDR1 is MNHEY, CDR2 SVGAGI. The CDR3 length is 15 residues.

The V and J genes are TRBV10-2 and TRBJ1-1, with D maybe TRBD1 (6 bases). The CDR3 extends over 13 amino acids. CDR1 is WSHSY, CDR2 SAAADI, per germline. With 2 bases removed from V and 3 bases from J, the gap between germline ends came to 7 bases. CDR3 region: CASSEQGYTEAFF. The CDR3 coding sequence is TGCGCCAGCAGTGAGCAGGGGTACACTGAAGCTTTCTTT.

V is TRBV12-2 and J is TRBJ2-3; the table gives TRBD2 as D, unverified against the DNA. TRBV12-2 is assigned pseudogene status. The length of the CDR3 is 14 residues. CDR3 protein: CASRLAGLEDTQYF. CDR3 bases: TGTGCAAGTCGCTTAGCGGGACTGGAAGATACGCAGTATTTT.

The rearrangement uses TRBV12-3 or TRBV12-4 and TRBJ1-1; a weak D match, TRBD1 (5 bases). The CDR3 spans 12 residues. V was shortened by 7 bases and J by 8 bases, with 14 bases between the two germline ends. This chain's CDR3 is CASILISGEAFF. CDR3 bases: TGTGCCAGCATTTTGATTTCAGGGGAAGCTTTCTTT.

The CDR3 region has the DNA TGTGCCAGCAGTGAAGCGCACGGTTCACCCCTCCACTTT. As protein: CASSEAHGSPLHF. J is TRBJ1-6 and V is TRBV2, with no clear D. The germline V gene encodes CDR1 SNHLY and CDR2 FYNNEI. The CDR3 totals 13 residues. Trimming stripped 0 bases from V and 9 bases from J, with 6 bases between.

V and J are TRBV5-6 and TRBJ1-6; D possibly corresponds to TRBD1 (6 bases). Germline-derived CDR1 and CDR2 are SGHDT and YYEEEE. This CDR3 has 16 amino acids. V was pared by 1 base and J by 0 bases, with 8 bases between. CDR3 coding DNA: TGTGCCAGCAGCTTGAGGGGGAGCTCCTATAATTCACCCCTCCACTTT. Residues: CASSLRGSSYNSPLHF.

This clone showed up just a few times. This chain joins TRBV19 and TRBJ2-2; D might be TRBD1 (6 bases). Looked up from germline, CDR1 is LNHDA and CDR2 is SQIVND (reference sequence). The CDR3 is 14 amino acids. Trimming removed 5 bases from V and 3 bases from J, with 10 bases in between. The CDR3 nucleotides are TGTGCCAGTAGTCGGACAGACTACACCGGGGAGCTGTTTTTT. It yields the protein CASSRTDYTGELFF.

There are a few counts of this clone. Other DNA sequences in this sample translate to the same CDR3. The CDR3 is CASSIVLRNQPQHF. For the CDR3, the DNA is TGTGCCAGTAGTATTGTCCTGAGGAATCAGCCCCAGCATTTT. The chain is built from TRBV19 and TRBJ1-5; D remains ambiguous. V lost 3 bases and J lost 4, with 10 bases in between. CDR3 size: 14 residues. Germline CDR1 reads LNHDA; CDR2 reads SQIVND (reference sequence).

The CDR3 reads CASRPLTGPSGNTIYF. The DNA of the CDR3 is TGTGCCAGCAGACCCCTGACAGGCCCATCTGGAAACACCATATATTTT. The rearrangement links TRBV7-6 to TRBJ1-3; maybe TRBD1 (6 bases). V lost 6 bases and J lost 1, with 16 bases in between. This CDR3 spans 16 amino acids. CDR1 and CDR2 from the germline V gene are SGHVS and FNYEAQ.

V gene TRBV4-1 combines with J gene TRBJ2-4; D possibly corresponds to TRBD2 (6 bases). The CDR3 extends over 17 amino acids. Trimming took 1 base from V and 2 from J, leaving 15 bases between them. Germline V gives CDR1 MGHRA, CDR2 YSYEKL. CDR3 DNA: TGCGCCAGCAGCCAAGGGGGAATTGCGGGGTCCAAAAACATTCAGTACTTC. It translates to CASSQGGIAGSKNIQYF.

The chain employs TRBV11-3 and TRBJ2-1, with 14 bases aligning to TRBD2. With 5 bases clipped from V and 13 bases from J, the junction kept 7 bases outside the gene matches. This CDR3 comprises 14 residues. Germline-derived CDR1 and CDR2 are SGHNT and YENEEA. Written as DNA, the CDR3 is TGTGCCAGCAGCATAGGACTAGCGGGAGGTGGACAGTTCTTC. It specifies CASSIGLAGGGQFF.

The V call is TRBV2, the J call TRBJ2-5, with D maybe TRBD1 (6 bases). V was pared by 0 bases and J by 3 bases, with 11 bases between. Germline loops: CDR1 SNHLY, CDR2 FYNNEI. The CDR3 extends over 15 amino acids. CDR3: CASSEAWAGEETQYF. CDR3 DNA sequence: TGTGCCAGCAGTGAAGCGTGGGCAGGGGAAGAGACCCAGTACTTC.

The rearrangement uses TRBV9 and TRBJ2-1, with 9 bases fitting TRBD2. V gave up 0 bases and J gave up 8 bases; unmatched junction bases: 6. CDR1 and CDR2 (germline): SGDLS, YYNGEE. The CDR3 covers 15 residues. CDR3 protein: CASSVGGGAPYEQFF. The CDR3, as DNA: TGTGCCAGCAGCGTAGGCGGGGGGGCACCCTATGAGCAGTTCTTC.

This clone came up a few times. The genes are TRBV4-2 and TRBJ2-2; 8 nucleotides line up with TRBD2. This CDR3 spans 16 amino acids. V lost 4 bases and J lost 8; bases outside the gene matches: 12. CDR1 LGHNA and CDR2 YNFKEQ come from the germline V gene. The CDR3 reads CASSLGMRGAEGELFF. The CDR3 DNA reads TGTGCCAGCAGCCTAGGGATGCGGGGGGCGGAGGGGGAGCTGTTTTTT.

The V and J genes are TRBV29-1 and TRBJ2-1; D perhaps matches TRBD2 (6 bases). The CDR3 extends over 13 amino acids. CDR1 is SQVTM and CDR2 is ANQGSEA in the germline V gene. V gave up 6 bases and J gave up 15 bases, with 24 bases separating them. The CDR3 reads CSVHVNSLTGVFF. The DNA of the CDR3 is TGCAGCGTCCATGTCAACAGCCTGACGGGGGTGTTCTTC.

The CDR3 sequence is CASSYDSYTGELFF. CDR3 nucleotides: TGTGCCAGCAGCTATGACTCATACACCGGGGAGCTGTTTTTT. This rearrangement joins TRBV7-6 to TRBJ2-2; D is unresolved. Trimming shortened V by 4 bases and J by 3 bases, and 9 bases separated the two germline ends. The CDR3 has 14 amino acids. Germline V CDR1 and CDR2: SGHVS, FNYEAQ. The full variable domain, rest sourced from reference TRBV7-6 and TRBJ2-2, is GAGVSQSPRYKVTKRGQDVALRCDPISGHVSLYWYRQALGQGPEFLTYFNYEAQQDKSGLPNDRFSAERPEGSISTLTIQRTEQRDSAMYRCASSYDSYTGELFFGEGSRLTVL.

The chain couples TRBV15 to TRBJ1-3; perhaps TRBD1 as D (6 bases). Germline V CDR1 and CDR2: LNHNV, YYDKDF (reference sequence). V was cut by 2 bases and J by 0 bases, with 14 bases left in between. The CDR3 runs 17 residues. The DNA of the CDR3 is TGTGCCACCAGCAGATCCCCAAGGACAGACTCTGGAAACACCATATATTTT. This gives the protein CATSRSPRTDSGNTIYF.